This T cell receptor beta chain was sequenced in a study of cytomegalovirus exposure and HLA in healthy donors. Losses at the gene ends were 5 bases for V and 7 bases for J; bases not matched to a gene: 5. This CDR3 region has 14 residues. CDR1 and CDR2 from the germline V gene are KGHSH and LQKENI. For this clone: Its target is not known.

Study-level results: Earlier findings revealed that most TCR beta V segments proved productive either about 87% or about 30% of the time. Across all donors, roughly uniform sequencing depth was an assumption of the presence/absence analyses.

The PCR had 60 Vbeta and 13 Jbeta primers. Produced via immunoSEQ multiplex PCR; TCRdb's table is partial and in-frame only. The sample yields 210,000 or so clones, roughly 78% seen once. Sequencing used PBMCs. J is TRBJ1-4 and V is TRBV18, with 9 bases aligning to TRBD1. The TCR originated in a boy aged 5-17 years in good health and CMV-seronegative. The CDR3 loop reads CASSSGTGPEKLFF. Here the CDR3 DNA reads TGTGCCAGCTCATCCGGGACAGGGCCTGAAAAACTGTTTTTT.